These 9 T cell receptor beta chains were sequenced from one sample in a study of CD8+ T cells in alopecia areata. In each case, RNA was isolated and then reverse transcribed into cDNA as the sequencing template. TCRdb's table, derived via immunoSEQ multiplex PCR, lists solely in-frame clones and lacks some. The table lists 130,000 to 150,000 clones, around 86% of them singletons. The source was CD8+ T cells sorted from blood, collected at week 0. These TCRs come from a human donor with alopecia areata.

With regard to this clone: Germline is not matched at one junction end, which may reflect a read error. The chain employs TRBV19 and TRBJ2-7, with TRBD1 identical over 11 bases. Germline CDR1 and CDR2: LNHDA and SQIVND (reference sequence). The CDR3 runs 15 residues. The CDR3 bases are TGTGCCAGTACTATAGGACAGGGGGCGAACTACGAGCAGTACTTC. Amino acid sequence: CASTIGQGANYEQYF.

J is TRBJ2-2 and V is TRBV7-9; 7 positions match TRBD2. The CDR3 extends over 16 amino acids. With V trimmed by 5 bases and J by 5 bases, 11 bases remained unmatched. CDR1 is SEHNR and CDR2 is FQNEAQ in the germline V gene (reference sequence). CDR3 in DNA: TGTGCCAGCAGCCTCGGCGGGAGAAAGGGAACCGGGGAGCTGTTTTTT. It translates to CASSLGGRKGTGELFF.

The rearrangement uses TRBV27 and TRBJ2-5; D is unresolved. The end of the DNA aligns better with TRBJ2-7, so the J call may be wrong. The CDR3 covers 13 residues. Germline V gene sequence: CDR1 MNHEY, CDR2 SMNVEV (reference sequence). CDR3 protein: CASSSHSSYEQYF. As DNA, the CDR3 is TGTGCCAGCAGTTCTCACAGCTCCTACGAGCAGTACTTC.

This clone turned up a few times. J is TRBJ2-1 and V is TRBV14; no firm D call. The CDR3 length is 12 residues. The V gene lost 0 bases and the J gene lost 4 bases, with 1 base spanning the gap. Germline V gives CDR1 SGHDN, CDR2 FVKESK. This chain's CDR3 is CASSQDYNEQFF. In DNA form, the CDR3 reads TGTGCCAGCAGCCAAGATTACAATGAGCAGTTCTTC. The whole variable domain, remainder taken from reference TRBV14 and TRBJ2-1, is EAGVTQFPSHSVIEKGQTVTLRCDPISGHDNLYWYRRVMGKEIKFLLHFVKESKQDESGMPNNRFLAERTGGTYSTLKVQPAELEDSGVYFCASSQDYNEQFFGPGTRLTVL.

The CDR3 sequence is CASSLSLGLAGETDTQYF. The DNA of the CDR3 is TGTGCCAGCAGTTTATCTCTTGGACTAGCGGGGGAAACAGATACGCAGTATTTT. The chain links TRBV27 to TRBJ2-3; 13 bases are a match to TRBD2. Germline-derived CDR1 and CDR2 are MNHEY and SMNVEV (reference sequence). The CDR3 runs 18 residues. The V gene end was trimmed by 0 bases and the J gene end by 3 bases; junction bases not matched to a gene: 6.

The J gene is TRBJ2-2, the V gene TRBV27; the D gene is possibly TRBD1 (6 bases). Deletions cut 5 bases from V and 4 bases from J, with 11 bases between. There are 14 residues in the CDR3. Per the germline V gene, CDR1 is MNHEY and CDR2 is SMNVEV (reference sequence). The DNA of the CDR3 is TGTGCCAGCAGTGACACAGGGCTCACCGGGGAGCTGTTTTTT. As protein: CASSDTGLTGELFF.

This chain connects TRBV30 to TRBJ2-7; a weak D match, TRBD1 (7 bases). V lost 0 bases to trimming and J lost 2 bases, with 17 bases between them. Germline loops: CDR1 GTSNPN, CDR2 SVGIG (reference sequence). The CDR3 runs 16 residues. DNA for the CDR3: TGTGCCTGGAGTGTACCTTGGGGCAGGGGGGCCTACGAGCAGTACTTC. This sequence encodes CAWSVPWGRGAYEQYF.

This chain joins TRBV30 and TRBJ2-7, with 7 bases that match TRBD2. The V gene's germline CDR1 is GTSNPN and CDR2 SVGIG (reference sequence). V was pared by 8 bases and J by 5 bases, with 12 bases of the junction left unmatched. This CDR3 has 13 amino acids. The chain's CDR3 is CAGSSGGRDEQYF. The CDR3 nucleotides read TGTGCCGGGTCCTCGGGAGGAAGGGACGAGCAGTACTTC. Looking up the rest from reference TRBV30 and TRBJ2-7 gives the full variable domain: SQTIHQWPATLVQPVGSPLSLECTVEGTSNPNLYWYRQAAGRGLQLLFYSVGIGQISSEVPQNLSASRPQDRQFILSSKKLLLSDSGFYLCAGSSGGRDEQYFGPGTRLTVT.

The chain carries TRBV29-1 and TRBJ2-1, with 8 nucleotides matching TRBD2. Unmatched junction bases numbered 4, after V lost 5 bases and J lost 4 bases. The germline V gene encodes CDR1 SQVTM and CDR2 ANQGSEA. CDR3 size: 13 residues. The CDR3 DNA reads as TGCAGCGTTCTCCGGGGGGGGTACAATGAGCAGTTCTTC. Encoded protein: CSVLRGGYNEQFF.